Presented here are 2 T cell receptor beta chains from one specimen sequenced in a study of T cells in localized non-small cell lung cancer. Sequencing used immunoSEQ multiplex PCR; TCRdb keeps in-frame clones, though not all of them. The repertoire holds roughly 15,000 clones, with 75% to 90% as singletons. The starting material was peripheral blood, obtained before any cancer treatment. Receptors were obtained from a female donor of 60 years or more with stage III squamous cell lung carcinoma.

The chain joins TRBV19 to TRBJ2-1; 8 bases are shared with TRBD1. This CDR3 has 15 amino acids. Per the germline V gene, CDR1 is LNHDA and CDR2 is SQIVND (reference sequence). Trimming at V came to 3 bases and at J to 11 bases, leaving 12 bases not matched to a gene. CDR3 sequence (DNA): TGTGCCAGTAGTATCAGTCCCGGGCAGGGGGCGAAGCAGTTCTTC. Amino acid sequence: CASSISPGQGAKQFF.

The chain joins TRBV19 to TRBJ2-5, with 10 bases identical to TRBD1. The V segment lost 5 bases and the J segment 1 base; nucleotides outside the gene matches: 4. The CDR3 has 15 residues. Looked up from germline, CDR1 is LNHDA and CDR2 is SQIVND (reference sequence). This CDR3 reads CASSPWTGGQETQYF. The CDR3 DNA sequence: TGTGCCAGTAGTCCCTGGACAGGGGGCCAAGAGACCCAGTACTTC.